This TCR beta chain originates from a study of T cell responses to AZD1222 COVID-19 vaccine. Study-level points and caveats: In a largely white British group with more females than males, clonal diversity was possibly underestimated. Seropositive AZD1222 recipients at baseline numbered only five or six. A reported finding is that nearly half of spike-specific TCRs target unmutated variant regions.

The data were produced by immunoSEQ multiplex PCR, yet TCRdb's version contains in-frame clones alone and is incomplete. The data contain 150,000 or so clones, roughly 94% of them singletons. Turning to this clone: Its antigen is unknown.

Second-dose schedules of about 4 or about 12 weeks were combined. This TCR came from an adult who received the AZD1222 COVID-19 vaccine. Here the sequenced sample was peripheral blood, taken 28 days after the second AZD1222 dose.

CDR3 nucleotides: TGTGCCAGTACCCCGGGGTCGCGGGGCTACACCTTC. Translating it yields CASTPGSRGYTF. This rearrangement joins TRBV19 to TRBJ1-2; D is ambiguous. The CDR3 loop spans 12 amino acids. In germline, CDR1 is LNHDA, CDR2 SQIVND (reference sequence). The V end was cut by 7 bases, the J end by 8 bases, with 14 bases between.